The 23 T cell receptor beta chains given below trace back to one sample, sequenced in a study of graft-versus-host responses after intestinal transplantation. TCRdb's copy holds only in-frame clones and misses some; the assay was immunoSEQ multiplex PCR. The sample consists of some 88,000 clones, approximately 94% of them appearing once. Their antigens are not known. The specimen was unstimulated CD8+ T cells sorted from spleen or lymph node cells, collected before intestinal transplant. These receptors were collected from a human donor who received an intestinal transplant.

The chain uses TRBV15 and TRBJ2-2; D remains ambiguous. Germline CDR1 LNHNV, CDR2 YYDKDF (reference sequence). V lost 5 bases, J lost 0 bases, and 13 bases lay in between. This CDR3 is 16 amino acids long. CDR3 sequence reads: CATSDIGPTNTGELFF. The CDR3 DNA sequence: TGTGCCACCAGCGACATAGGCCCTACGAACACCGGGGAGCTGTTTTTT.

The chain couples TRBV18 to TRBJ2-7; maybe TRBD1 (6 bases). Germline-derived CDR1 and CDR2 are KGHSH and LQKENI. The CDR3 is 12 amino acids. V gave up 5 bases and J gave up 3 bases, with 8 bases separating them. The CDR3 region has the DNA TGTGCCAGCTCATCGGACAGCTACGAGCAGTACTTC. Its protein is CASSSDSYEQYF.

V and J are TRBV25-1 and TRBJ2-2, with 7 bases fitting TRBD2. V lost 1 base and J lost 5; bases outside the gene matches: 1. The CDR3 is made up of 14 amino acids. From germline, CDR1 is MGHDK and CDR2 SYGVNS. The CDR3 loop reads CASSEWGGTGELFF. For the CDR3, the DNA is TGTGCCAGCAGTGAATGGGGGGGAACCGGGGAGCTGTTTTTT.

The chain employs TRBV5-3 and TRBJ2-1, with D maybe TRBD1 (5 bases). TRBV5-3 counts as an open reading frame of uncertain function. The CDR3 runs to 17 residues. V was clipped by 7 bases and J by 2 bases, with 22 bases between them. The CDR3 reads CARVPYRSPETYNEQFF. DNA for the CDR3: TGTGCCAGAGTACCATACAGGTCCCCGGAGACCTACAATGAGCAGTTCTTC.

CDR3 nucleotides: TGTGCCAGCAGCTCACGGACAGGGACGGAGACCCAGTACTTC. Translating gives CASSSRTGTETQYF. The chain links TRBV11-3 to TRBJ2-5, with 8 bases fitting TRBD1. This CDR3 has 14 residues. Trimming cost V 4 bases and J 5 bases; bases outside gene matches: 6. CDR1 is SGHNT and CDR2 is YENEEA in the germline V gene.

This clone was detected once. The chain carries TRBV4-3 and TRBJ1-2; 8 nucleotides align to TRBD1. This CDR3 has 16 amino acids. V gave up 1 base and J gave up 8 bases; unmatched junction bases: 12. The V gene's germline CDR1 is LGHNA and CDR2 YSLEER. The CDR3 loop reads CASSQVTMTGEGGYTF. DNA for the CDR3: TGCGCCAGCAGCCAAGTAACGATGACAGGGGAGGGCGGCTACACCTTC.

This clone appeared a few times. The V call is TRBV5-6, the J call TRBJ1-4, with D maybe TRBD1 (5 bases). This CDR3 contains 16 residues. V was cut by 2 bases and J by 2 bases, with 13 bases left in between. Germline V gene data show CDR1 as SGHDT and CDR2 as YYEEEE. The CDR3 DNA reads TGTGCCAGCAGCTTATACCCGACAGACACTAATGAAAAACTGTTTTTT. Translated, it gives CASSLYPTDTNEKLFF. Together with reference TRBV5-6 and TRBJ1-4, the CDR3 gives the full variable domain: DAGVTQSPTHLIKTRGQQVTLRCSPKSGHDTVSWYQQALGQGPQFIFQYYEEEERQRGNFPDRFSGHQFPNYSSELNVNALLLGDSALYLCASSLYPTDTNEKLFFGSGTQLSVL.

The rearrangement links TRBV7-9 to TRBJ2-7, with 12 nucleotides matching TRBD2. Trimming took 5 bases from V and 6 from J; bases not matched to a gene: 14. Germline V lookup: CDR1 SEHNR, CDR2 FQNEAQ (reference sequence). The CDR3 runs 17 residues. Here the CDR3 DNA reads TGTGCCAGCAGCCTCAGGACTAGCGGGAATCTAGAGGGCGAGCAGTACTTC. Protein product: CASSLRTSGNLEGEQYF.

J is TRBJ1-1 and V is TRBV7-9, with 7 bases aligning to TRBD1. Per germline, CDR1 SEHNR and CDR2 FQNEAQ (reference sequence). V was pared by 3 bases and J by 5 bases, with 6 bases of the junction left unmatched. The CDR3 loop spans 14 amino acids. The CDR3 is CASSLQGGYTEAFF. In DNA form, the CDR3 reads TGTGCCAGCAGCTTGCAGGGGGGATATACTGAAGCTTTCTTT.

This chain joins TRBV7-9 and TRBJ2-3, with 13 bases fitting TRBD2. This CDR3 is built from 19 residues. Unmatched junction bases numbered 9, after V lost 3 bases and J lost 0 bases. Germline assignment: CDR1 SEHNR and CDR2 FQNEAQ (reference sequence). The CDR3 region is CASSFLRLAGGSSTDTQYF. The CDR3 DNA is TGTGCCAGCAGCTTTCTGAGACTAGCGGGGGGCTCTAGCACAGATACGCAGTATTTT.

The gene calls are TRBV12-5 and TRBJ1-6; 9 bases map to TRBD1. The CDR3 loop spans 16 amino acids. The J segment lost 5 bases and the V segment lost 5 bases, leaving 7 bases of the junction unmatched. Germline loops: CDR1 LGHNT, CDR2 FRNRAP. The CDR3, as DNA: TGTGCTAGTGGTCGACAGGGGGGCCAAGATAATTCACCCCTCCACTTT. Protein: CASGRQGGQDNSPLHF.

This clone was picked up one time. The rearrangement joins TRBV30 to TRBJ1-2; D is perhaps TRBD1 (5 bases). The CDR3 length is 13 residues. Germline V CDR1 and CDR2: GTSNPN, SVGIG (reference sequence). Trimming left V 5 bases short and J 3 bases short, with 13 bases between. The CDR3 nucleotides read TGTGCCTGGCGTCCTGGGGCCGACTATGGCTACACCTTC. Protein product: CAWRPGADYGYTF. The complete variable domain, with remaining parts taken from reference TRBV30 and TRBJ1-2, reads SQTIHQWPATLVQPVGSPLSLECTVEGTSNPNLYWYRQAAGRGLQLLFYSVGIGQISSEVPQNLSASRPQDRQFILSSKKLLLSDSGFYLCAWRPGADYGYTFGSGTRLTVV.

This chain joins TRBV7-9 and TRBJ2-7; D is ambiguous. Germline CDR1 is SEHNR and CDR2 is FQNEAQ (reference sequence). This CDR3 is 13 amino acids long. Trimming left V 2 bases short and J 0 bases short, with 5 bases between. This chain's CDR3 is CASSLTPSYEQYF. The CDR3 DNA is TGTGCCAGCAGCTTAACACCCTCCTACGAGCAGTACTTC.

The chain combines TRBV7-9 with TRBJ1-1, with D uncertain. The germline gives CDR1 SEHNR, CDR2 FQNEAQ (reference sequence). The length of the CDR3 is 11 residues. The V end was cut by 1 base, the J end by 7 bases, with 4 bases between. Written as DNA, the CDR3 is TGTGCCAGCAGCTTAGTACATGAAGCTTTCTTT. Translated, it gives CASSLVHEAFF.

This clone was counted a single time. V and J are TRBV9 and TRBJ2-5; 11 nucleotides line up with TRBD2. CDR1 is SGDLS and CDR2 is YYNGEE in the germline V gene. The CDR3 length is 16 residues. J lost 2 bases, V lost 0 bases, and 3 bases had no gene match. CDR3 sequence reads: CASSVEASGGQETQYF. CDR3 in DNA: TGTGCCAGCAGCGTAGAGGCTAGCGGGGGGCAAGAGACCCAGTACTTC.

The genes are TRBV9 and TRBJ2-6; no clear D gene. The CDR3 runs to 17 residues. The V end lost 3 bases, the J end lost 0 bases, and 13 bases lay between the germline ends. CDR1 and CDR2 from the germline V gene are SGDLS and YYNGEE. Written as DNA, the CDR3 is TGTGCCAGCAGCGCCGGCGCAGCGTCCTCTGGGGCCAACGTCCTGACTTTC. This gives the protein CASSAGAASSGANVLTF.

The DNA for the CDR3 is TGTGCCAGCAGCTTGGACGGACTAGCGGAGACCCAGTACTTC. Translated: CASSLDGLAETQYF. This rearrangement joins TRBV7-9 to TRBJ2-5, with 9 bases aligning to TRBD2. The CDR3 is 14 residues long. Germline CDR1 and CDR2: SEHNR and FQNEAQ (reference sequence). Trimming cost V 3 bases and J 5 bases; bases outside gene matches: 4.

CDR3 DNA: TGTGCCAGCAGTTCTGGACTAGCGAGGGAGGTGCAGTACTTC. Protein: CASSSGLAREVQYF. J is TRBJ2-7 and V is TRBV6-5, with 9 bases fitting TRBD2. Germline lookup yields CDR1 MNHEY and CDR2 SVGAGI. J was trimmed by 9 bases and V by 4 bases; bases with no gene match: 10. The CDR3 extends over 14 amino acids.

This chain joins TRBV27 and TRBJ2-3; the D is unclear. V lost 2 bases, J lost 4 bases, and 7 bases lay in between. Germline loops: CDR1 MNHEY, CDR2 SMNVEV (reference sequence). The CDR3 is 13 amino acids. CDR3 bases: TGTGCCAGCAGTTTAAGCATACCAGATACGCAGTATTTT. Translating gives CASSLSIPDTQYF.

This clone was counted a few times. The chain recombines TRBV2 with TRBJ1-1; D might be TRBD1 (5 bases). This CDR3 comprises 15 residues. V dropped 4 bases and J dropped 2 bases, with 14 bases sitting between them. The germline gives CDR1 SNHLY, CDR2 FYNNEI. CDR3 sequence: CASSGEGRVNTEAFF. The CDR3 DNA sequence: TGTGCCAGCAGTGGGGAGGGGCGGGTTAACACTGAAGCTTTCTTT.

The chain has TRBV7-8 and TRBJ2-3; the match to TRBD2 covers 12 bases. Germline V gene data show CDR1 as SGHVS and CDR2 as FQNEAQ. Trimming took 3 bases from V and 3 from J; bases not matched to a gene: 1. The CDR3 loop spans 15 amino acids. The CDR3 loop is CASSLTSGGTDTQYF. As DNA, the CDR3 is TGTGCCAGCAGCTTGACTAGCGGGGGAACAGATACGCAGTATTTT.

The chain links TRBV19 to TRBJ2-1, with 7 bases lining up with TRBD1. The germline CDR1 and CDR2 sequences are LNHDA and SQIVND (reference sequence). CDR3 length equals 17 residues. V lost 8 bases and J lost 1; bases outside the gene matches: 14. Written as DNA, the CDR3 is TGTGCCAGTCGTTATCGTGCCGGGACAGATTCCTACAATGAGCAGTTCTTC. It translates to CASRYRAGTDSYNEQFF.

The rearrangement uses TRBV11-3 and TRBJ2-1, with 9 bases aligning to TRBD2. V lost 4 bases, J lost 3 bases, and 7 bases stayed unmatched. CDR1 and CDR2 (germline): SGHNT, YENEEA. The CDR3 is 16 amino acids. In DNA, the CDR3 is TGTGCCAGCAGCTCGATCTTAGCGGGGGTCTACAATGAGCAGTTCTTC. Protein: CASSSILAGVYNEQFF.